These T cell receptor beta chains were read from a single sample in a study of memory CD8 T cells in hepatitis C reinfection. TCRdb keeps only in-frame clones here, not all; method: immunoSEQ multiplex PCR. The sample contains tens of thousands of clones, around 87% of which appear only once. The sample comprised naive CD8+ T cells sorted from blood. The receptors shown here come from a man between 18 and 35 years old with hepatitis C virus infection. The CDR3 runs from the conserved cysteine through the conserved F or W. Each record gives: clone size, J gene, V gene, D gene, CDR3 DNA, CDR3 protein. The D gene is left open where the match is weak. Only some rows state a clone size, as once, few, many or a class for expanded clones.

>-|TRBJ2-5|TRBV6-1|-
TGTGCCAGCAGGTGTCATGAGGGCGGAGAGACCCAGTACTTC
CASRCHEGGETQYF
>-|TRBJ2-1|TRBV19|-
TGTGCCAGTATTGGTCGTGGAGGTAACGAGCAGTTCTTC
CASIGRGGNEQFF
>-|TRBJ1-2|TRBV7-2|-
TGTGCCAGCAGCTTAGGGCCTTGGCAGGGCGATGGCTACACCTTC
CASSLGPWQGDGYTF
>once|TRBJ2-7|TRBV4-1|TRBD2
TGCGCCAGCAGCCAAGAATTAACTAGCGGGAGTGGATCCTACGAGCAGTACTTC
CASSQELTSGSGSYEQYF
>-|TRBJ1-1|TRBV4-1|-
TGCGCCAGCAGCCAAGATAGAGGCACCGGTGAAGCTTTCTTT
CASSQDRGTGEAFF
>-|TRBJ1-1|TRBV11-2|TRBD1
TGTGCCAGCAGCTTGGCCAGGGGGCTGAGGGGCACTGAAGCTTTCTTT
CASSLARGLRGTEAFF
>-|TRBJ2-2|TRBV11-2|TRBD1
TGTGCCAGCAGCTTCACAGGGGGGAACACCGGGGAGCTGTTTTTT
CASSFTGGNTGELFF
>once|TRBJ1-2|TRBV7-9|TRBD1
TGTGCCAGCAGTGGGCAGGGGGGAGCAGGTGGCTACACCTTC
CASSGQGGAGGYTF
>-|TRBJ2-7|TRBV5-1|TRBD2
TGCGCCAGCAGCTTGGCCCAAGCGGGAGGCCTGGTCAGAGAGGTGTACTTC
CASSLAQAGGLVREVYF
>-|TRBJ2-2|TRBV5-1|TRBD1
TGCGCCAGCAGTTCCGGACAGGGCTCTACCGGGGAGCTGTTTTTT
CASSSGQGSTGELFF
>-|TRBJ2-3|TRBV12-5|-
TGTGCTAGTGGTTTCGCAGATACGCAGTATTTT
CASGFADTQYF
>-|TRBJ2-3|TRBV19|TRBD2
TGTGCCAGTGATAGCGGGGCGGATGGGAGCACAGATACGCAGTATTTT
CASDSGADGSTDTQYF
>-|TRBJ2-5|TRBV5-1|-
TGCGCCAGCAGCCTAGCGTTTTTACAAGAGACCCAGTACTTC
CASSLAFLQETQYF
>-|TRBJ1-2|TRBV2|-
TGTGCCAGCAGTGATTTACAGTCCGTGGACTATGGCTACACCTTC
CASSDLQSVDYGYTF
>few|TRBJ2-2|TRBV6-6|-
TGTGCCAGCAGTTACTCCGCAGGGAACACCGGGGAGCTGTTTTTT
CASSYSAGNTGELFF
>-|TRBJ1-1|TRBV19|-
TGTGCCAGTAGGACAGGTGTTGAAGCTTTCTTT
CASRTGVEAFF
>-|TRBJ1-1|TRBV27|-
TGTGCCAGCAGTTTATACGGGGGAGTAGCTTTCTTT
CASSLYGGVAFF
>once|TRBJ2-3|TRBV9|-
TGTGCCAGCAGCGCGACAGGTTTTAGCACAGATACGCAGTATTTT
CASSATGFSTDTQYF
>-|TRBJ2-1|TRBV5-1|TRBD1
TGCGCCAGCAGCGCGGGACAGGGGACATCAAATGAGCAGTTCTTC
CASSAGQGTSNEQFF
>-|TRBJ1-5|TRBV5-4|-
TGTGCCAGCAGCTTTGGAGAACAGCCCCAGCATTTT
CASSFGEQPQHF
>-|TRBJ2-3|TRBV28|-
TGTGCCAGCACAAACCTAGGGAGACAGGTTTTCGCAGATACGCAGTATTTT
CASTNLGRQVFADTQYF
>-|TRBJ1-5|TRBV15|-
TGTGCCACCAGCAGAGATCTAGTACAGGGCCAGCCCCAGCATTTT
CATSRDLVQGQPQHF
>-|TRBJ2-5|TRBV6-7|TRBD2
TGTGCCAGCAGTTATGCTCGAGCGGGGGAAGAGACCCAGTACTTC
CASSYARAGEETQYF
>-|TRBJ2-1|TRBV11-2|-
TGTGCCAGCAGCTTATTAACGGGTATTAACAATGAGCAGTTCTTC
CASSLLTGINNEQFF
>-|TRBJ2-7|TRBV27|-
TGTGCCAGCAGTTTAGGGGACACTTACTACGAGCAGTACTTC
CASSLGDTYYEQYF
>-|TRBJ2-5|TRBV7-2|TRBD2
TGTGCCAGCAGCTTAGGGGAGCGGGGTCGAGAGACCCAGTACTTC
CASSLGERGRETQYF
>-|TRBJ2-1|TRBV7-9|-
TGTGCCAGCAGCTCACCGGGGTCGTCCTACAATGAGCAGTTCTTC
CASSSPGSSYNEQFF
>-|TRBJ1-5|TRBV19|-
TGTGCCAGTACCCTCGACAGGAATAGCAATCAGCCCCAGCATTTT
CASTLDRNSNQPQHF
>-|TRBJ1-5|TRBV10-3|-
TGTGCCATAGGGAGTGGCAATCAGCCCCAGCATTTT
CAIGSGNQPQHF
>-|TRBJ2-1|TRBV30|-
TGTGCCTGGAGTGTTGGGAGCAATGAGCAGTTCTTC
CAWSVGSNEQFF
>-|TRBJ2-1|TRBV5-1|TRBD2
TGCGCCAGCAGCCTGGGACTAGCGGACAATGAGCAGTTCTTC
CASSLGLADNEQFF
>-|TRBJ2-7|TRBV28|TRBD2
TGTGCCAGCAGCCATCGGACTAGCGGGAACACCTACGAGCAGTACTTC
CASSHRTSGNTYEQYF
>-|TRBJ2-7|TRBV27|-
TGTGCCAGCAGTCCCAGAGGCGGGTCCTACGAGCAGTACTTC
CASSPRGGSYEQYF
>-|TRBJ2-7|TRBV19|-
TGTGCCAGTAGTAAGGAGGGGGCGGCCTACGAGCAGTACTTC
CASSKEGAAYEQYF
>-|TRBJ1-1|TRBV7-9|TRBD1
TGTGCCAGCAGCTTAGGGTCGCAGGGGGCCCCTGAAGCTTTCTTT
CASSLGSQGAPEAFF
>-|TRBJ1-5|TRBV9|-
TGTGCCAGCAGCGTAGACGGGGTACGTTCTCAGCCCCAGCATTTT
CASSVDGVRSQPQHF
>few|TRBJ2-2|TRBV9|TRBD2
TGTGCCAGCAGCTCCGGACTAGTTACGAACACCGGGGAGCTGTTTTTT
CASSSGLVTNTGELFF
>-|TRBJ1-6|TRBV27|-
TGTGCCAGCAGTTTACGTAGTTACCTGAGCTCCTATAATTCACCCCTCCACTTT
CASSLRSYLSSYNSPLHF
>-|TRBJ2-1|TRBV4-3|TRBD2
TGCGCCAGCAGCCAACAAATAAGTGCTAGCGGGGGGGCCGAGCAGTTCTTC
CASSQQISASGGAEQFF
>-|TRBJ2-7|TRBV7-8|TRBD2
TGTGCCAGCAGCTTAATAGGACTAGCTGATATCTACGAGCAGTACTTC
CASSLIGLADIYEQYF
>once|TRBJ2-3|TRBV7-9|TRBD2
TGTGCCAGCAGCTTCTTCTCGCGGGGGGGGACAGATACGCAGTATTTT
CASSFFSRGGTDTQYF
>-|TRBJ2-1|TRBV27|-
TGTGCCAGCAGTCCCCCGGACAGACCCTACAATGAGCAGTTCTTC
CASSPPDRPYNEQFF
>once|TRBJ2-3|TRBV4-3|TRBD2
TGCGCCAGCAGCCAAGATAAAGCGGGGGGGCCAGATACGCAGTATTTT
CASSQDKAGGPDTQYF
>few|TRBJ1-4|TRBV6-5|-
TGTGCCAGCAGTTTTTCGCCGACCGAGGTACTGTTTTTT
CASSFSPTEVLFF
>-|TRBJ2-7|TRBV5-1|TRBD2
TGCGCCAGCAGCCCGACTGTACTAGCGGCAGAGGCCGACGAGCAGTACTTC
CASSPTVLAAEADEQYF
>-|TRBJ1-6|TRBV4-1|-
TGCGCCAGCAGCCAAGACGGCCGGGTGGGTTCACCCCTCCACTTT
CASSQDGRVGSPLHF
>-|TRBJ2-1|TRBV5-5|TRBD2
TGTGCCAGCAGCCCGGGAGGATACAATGAGCAGTTCTTC
CASSPGGYNEQFF
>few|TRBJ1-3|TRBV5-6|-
TGTGCCAGCACCTCGGACTACCCTGGAAACACCATATATTTT
CASTSDYPGNTIYF
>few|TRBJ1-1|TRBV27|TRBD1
TGTGCCAGCAGTATTCAGGGGGGAAACACTGAAGCTTTCTTT
CASSIQGGNTEAFF
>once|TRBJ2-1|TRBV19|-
TGTGCCAGTAGTATAGCGCTAGGGAGTTACAATGAGCAGTTCTTC
CASSIALGSYNEQFF